This T cell receptor beta chain came from a study of identical twins. Only healthy Caucasians were included as donors. CDR3 length: 15 amino acids. V dropped 1 base and J dropped 5; count of bases not matched to a gene: 7. Germline V gene data show CDR1 as MGHRA and CDR2 as YSYEKL. TCRdb re-analysed the 5' RACE reads in MiXCR, keeping a single row per CDR3 protein. The sample shows about 890,000 distinct CDR3 sequences, roughly 12% of them seen only once. The same sample was also studied in work on yellow fever vaccine responses in identical twins.

The V gene is TRBV4-1, the J gene TRBJ2-5; 7 bases map to TRBD1. The source of this sequence is a woman aged 18-30 years in good health. Material: PBMCs. In nucleotides, the CDR3 is TGCGCCAGCAGCCAAGCCTTGACAGGGTGGGAGACCCAGTACTTC. Amino acid sequence: CASSQALTGWETQYF.